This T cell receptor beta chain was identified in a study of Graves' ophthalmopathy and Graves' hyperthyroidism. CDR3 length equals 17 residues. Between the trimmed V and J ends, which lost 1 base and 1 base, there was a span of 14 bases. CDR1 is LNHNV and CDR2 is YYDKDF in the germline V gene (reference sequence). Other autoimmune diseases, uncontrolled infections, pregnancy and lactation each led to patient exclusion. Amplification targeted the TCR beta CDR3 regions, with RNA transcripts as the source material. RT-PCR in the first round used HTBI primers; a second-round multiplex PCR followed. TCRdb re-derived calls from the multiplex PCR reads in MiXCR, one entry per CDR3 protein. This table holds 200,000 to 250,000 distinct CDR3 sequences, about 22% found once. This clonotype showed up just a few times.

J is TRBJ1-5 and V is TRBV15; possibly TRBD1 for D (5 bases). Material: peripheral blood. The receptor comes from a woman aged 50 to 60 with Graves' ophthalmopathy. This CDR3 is CATSRARARSSNQPQHF. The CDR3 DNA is TGTGCCACCAGCAGAGCCAGGGCTCGGTCCAGCAATCAGCCCCAGCATTTT.